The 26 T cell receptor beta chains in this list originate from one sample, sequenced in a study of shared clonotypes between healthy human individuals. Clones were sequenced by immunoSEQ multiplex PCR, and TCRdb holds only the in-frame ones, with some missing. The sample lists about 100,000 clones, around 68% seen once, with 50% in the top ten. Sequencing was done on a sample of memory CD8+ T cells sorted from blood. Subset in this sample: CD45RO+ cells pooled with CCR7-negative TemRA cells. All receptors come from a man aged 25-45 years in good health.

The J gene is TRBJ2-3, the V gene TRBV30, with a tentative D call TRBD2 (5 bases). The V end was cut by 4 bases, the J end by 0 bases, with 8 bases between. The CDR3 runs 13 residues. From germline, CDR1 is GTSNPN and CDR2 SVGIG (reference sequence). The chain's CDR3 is CAWIAKSTDTQYF. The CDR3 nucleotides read TGTGCCTGGATAGCGAAGAGCACAGATACGCAGTATTTT.

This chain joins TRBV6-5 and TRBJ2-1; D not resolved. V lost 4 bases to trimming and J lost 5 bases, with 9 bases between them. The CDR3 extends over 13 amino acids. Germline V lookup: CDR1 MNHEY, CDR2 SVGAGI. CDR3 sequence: CASSFGRHNEQFF. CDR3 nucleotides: TGTGCCAGCAGTTTTGGTCGACACAATGAGCAGTTCTTC.

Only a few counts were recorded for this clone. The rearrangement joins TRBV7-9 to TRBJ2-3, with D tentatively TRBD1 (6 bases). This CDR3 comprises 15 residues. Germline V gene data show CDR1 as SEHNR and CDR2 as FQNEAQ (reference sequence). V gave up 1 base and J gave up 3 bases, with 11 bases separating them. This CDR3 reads CASSLVVRGTDTQYF. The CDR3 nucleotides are TGTGCCAGCAGCTTAGTGGTTAGGGGGACAGATACGCAGTATTTT.

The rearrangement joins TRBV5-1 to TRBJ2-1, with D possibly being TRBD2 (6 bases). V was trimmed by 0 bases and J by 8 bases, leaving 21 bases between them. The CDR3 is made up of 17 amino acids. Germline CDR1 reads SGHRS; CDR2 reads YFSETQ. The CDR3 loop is CASSLGRAGTFRDEQFF. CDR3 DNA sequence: TGCGCCAGCAGCTTGGGTCGGGCCGGGACTTTCCGGGATGAGCAGTTCTTC.

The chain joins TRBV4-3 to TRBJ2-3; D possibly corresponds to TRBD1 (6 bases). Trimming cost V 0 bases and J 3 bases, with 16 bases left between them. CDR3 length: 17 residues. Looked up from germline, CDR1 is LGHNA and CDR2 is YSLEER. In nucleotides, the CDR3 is TGCGCCAGCAGCCAAGATCTTTGGGGGCTGGGTACAGATACGCAGTATTTT. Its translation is CASSQDLWGLGTDTQYF.

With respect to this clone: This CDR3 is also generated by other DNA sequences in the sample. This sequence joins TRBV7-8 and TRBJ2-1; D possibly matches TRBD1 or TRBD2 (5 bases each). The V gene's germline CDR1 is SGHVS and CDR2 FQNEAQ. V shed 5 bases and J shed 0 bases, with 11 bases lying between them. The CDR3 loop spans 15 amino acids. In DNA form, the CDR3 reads TGTGCCAGCAGCCCGGGGCCAAGCTCCTACAATGAGCAGTTCTTC. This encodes CASSPGPSSYNEQFF.

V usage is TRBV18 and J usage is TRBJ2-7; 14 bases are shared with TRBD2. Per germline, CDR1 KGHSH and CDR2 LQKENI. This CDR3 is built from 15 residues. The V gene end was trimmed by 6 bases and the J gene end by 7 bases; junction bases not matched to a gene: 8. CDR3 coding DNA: TGTGCCAGCTCCTCAGGACTAGCGGGAGGAAAAGAGCAGTACTTC. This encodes CASSSGLAGGKEQYF.

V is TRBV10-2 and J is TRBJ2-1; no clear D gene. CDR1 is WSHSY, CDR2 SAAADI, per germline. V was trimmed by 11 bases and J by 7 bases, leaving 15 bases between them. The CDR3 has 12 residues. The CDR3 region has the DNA TGCGCCGCGGAATCCTCCGCGAATGAGCAGTTCTTC. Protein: CAAESSANEQFF.

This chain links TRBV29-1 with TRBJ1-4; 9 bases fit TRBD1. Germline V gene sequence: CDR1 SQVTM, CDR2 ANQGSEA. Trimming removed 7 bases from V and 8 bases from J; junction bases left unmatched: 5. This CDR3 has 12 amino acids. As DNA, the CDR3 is TGCAGCGGAGGGACAGGGCTAGAAAAACTGTTTTTT. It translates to CSGGTGLEKLFF.

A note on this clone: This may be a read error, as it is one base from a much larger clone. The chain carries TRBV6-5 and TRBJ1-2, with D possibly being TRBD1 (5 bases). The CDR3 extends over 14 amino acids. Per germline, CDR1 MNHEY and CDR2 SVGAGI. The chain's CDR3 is CASTPLGGNYDYTF. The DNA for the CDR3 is TGTGCCAGCACCCCCTTGGGGGGGAACTATGACTACACCTTC.

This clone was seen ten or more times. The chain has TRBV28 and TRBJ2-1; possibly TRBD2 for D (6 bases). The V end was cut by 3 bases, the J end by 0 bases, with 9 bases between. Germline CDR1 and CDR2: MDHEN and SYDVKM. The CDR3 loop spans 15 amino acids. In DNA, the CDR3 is TGTGCCAGCAGTTTCTGGCGGGGCTCCTACAATGAGCAGTTCTTC. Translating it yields CASSFWRGSYNEQFF.

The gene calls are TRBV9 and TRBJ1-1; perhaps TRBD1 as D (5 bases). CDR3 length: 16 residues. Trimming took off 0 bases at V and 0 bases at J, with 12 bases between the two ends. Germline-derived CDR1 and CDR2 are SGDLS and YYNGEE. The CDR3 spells CASSVAPGLMNTEAFF. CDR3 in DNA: TGTGCCAGCAGCGTAGCCCCGGGACTCATGAACACTGAAGCTTTCTTT.

As DNA, the CDR3 is TGTGCCAGTGCGACGGACTATGGCTACACCTTC. Encoded protein: CASATDYGYTF. The rearrangement uses TRBV28 and TRBJ1-2, with D unclear. Germline V gives CDR1 MDHEN, CDR2 SYDVKM. Trimming pared 9 bases from V and 3 bases from J, leaving 8 bases between. CDR3 length: 11 amino acids.

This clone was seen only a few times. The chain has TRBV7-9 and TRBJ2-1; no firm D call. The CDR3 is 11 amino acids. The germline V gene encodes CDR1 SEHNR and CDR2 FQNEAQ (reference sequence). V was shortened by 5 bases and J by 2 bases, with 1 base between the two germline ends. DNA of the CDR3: TGTGCCAGCAGCACCTACAATGAGCAGTTCTTC. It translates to CASSTYNEQFF.

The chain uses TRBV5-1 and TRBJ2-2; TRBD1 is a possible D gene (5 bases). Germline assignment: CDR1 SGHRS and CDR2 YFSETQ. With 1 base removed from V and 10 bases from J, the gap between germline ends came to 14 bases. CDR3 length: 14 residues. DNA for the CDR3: TGCGCCAGCAGCTTGACAGGAATTCTAGAGGAGCTGTTTTTT. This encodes CASSLTGILEELFF.

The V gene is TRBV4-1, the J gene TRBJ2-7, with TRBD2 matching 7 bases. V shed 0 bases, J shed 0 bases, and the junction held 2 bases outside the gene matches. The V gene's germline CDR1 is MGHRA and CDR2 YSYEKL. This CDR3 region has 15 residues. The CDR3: CASSQDTSASYEQYF. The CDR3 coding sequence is TGCGCCAGCAGCCAAGATACTAGCGCCTCCTACGAGCAGTACTTC.

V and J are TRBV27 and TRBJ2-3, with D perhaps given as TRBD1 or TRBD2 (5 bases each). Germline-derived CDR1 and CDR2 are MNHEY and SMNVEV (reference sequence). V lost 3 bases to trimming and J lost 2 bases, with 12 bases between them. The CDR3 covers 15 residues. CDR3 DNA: TGTGCCAGCAGTTTTCGGGACCCAGTCACAGATACGCAGTATTTT. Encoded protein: CASSFRDPVTDTQYF.

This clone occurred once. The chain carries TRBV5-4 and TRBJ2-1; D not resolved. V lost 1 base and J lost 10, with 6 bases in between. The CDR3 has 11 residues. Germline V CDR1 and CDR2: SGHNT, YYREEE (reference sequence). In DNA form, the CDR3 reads TGTGCCAGCAGCTTGAGCGTGGAGCAGTTCTTC. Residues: CASSLSVEQFF.

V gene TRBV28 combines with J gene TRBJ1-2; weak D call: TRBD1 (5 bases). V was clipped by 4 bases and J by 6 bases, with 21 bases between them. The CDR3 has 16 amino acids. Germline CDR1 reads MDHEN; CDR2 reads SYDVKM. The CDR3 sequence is CASSSPHPGLTNGYTF. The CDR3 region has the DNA TGTGCCAGCAGTTCCCCCCACCCGGGACTCACGAATGGCTACACCTTC.

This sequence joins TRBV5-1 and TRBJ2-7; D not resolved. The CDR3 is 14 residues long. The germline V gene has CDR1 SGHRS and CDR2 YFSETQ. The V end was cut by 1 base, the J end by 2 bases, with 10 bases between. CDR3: CASSLTPLAYEQYF. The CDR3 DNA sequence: TGCGCCAGCAGCTTGACTCCGTTAGCCTACGAGCAGTACTTC.

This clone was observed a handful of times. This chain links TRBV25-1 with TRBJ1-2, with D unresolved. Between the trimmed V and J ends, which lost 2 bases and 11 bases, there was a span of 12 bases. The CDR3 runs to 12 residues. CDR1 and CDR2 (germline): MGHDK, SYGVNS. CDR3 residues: CASSEGLWLYTF. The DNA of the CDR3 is TGTGCCAGCAGTGAAGGACTCTGGCTTTACACCTTC.

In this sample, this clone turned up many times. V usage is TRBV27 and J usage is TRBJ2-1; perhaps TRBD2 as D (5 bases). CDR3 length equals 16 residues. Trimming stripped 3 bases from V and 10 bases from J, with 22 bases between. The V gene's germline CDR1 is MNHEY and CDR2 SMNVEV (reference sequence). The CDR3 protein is CASSLEFGRTFVEQFF. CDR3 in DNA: TGTGCCAGCAGTTTGGAGTTCGGACGGACTTTTGTGGAGCAGTTCTTC.

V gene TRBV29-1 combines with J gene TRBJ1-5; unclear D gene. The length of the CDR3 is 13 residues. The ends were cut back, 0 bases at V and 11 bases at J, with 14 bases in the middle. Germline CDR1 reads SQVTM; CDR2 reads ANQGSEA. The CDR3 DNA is TGCAGCGTTGAAGATCCTGAAAGGGCGTCCCAGCATTTT. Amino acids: CSVEDPERASQHF.

The CDR3, as DNA: TGTGCCAGCAGCTCACCGGGACAGGGGGCGCGGTTCTATGGCTACACCTTC. Its translation is CASSSPGQGARFYGYTF. V gene TRBV11-2 combines with J gene TRBJ1-2; TRBD1 agrees at 12 bases. Losses at the gene ends were 4 bases for V and 4 bases for J; bases not matched to a gene: 10. The germline V gene has CDR1 SGHAT and CDR2 FQNNGV. This CDR3 is 17 amino acids long.

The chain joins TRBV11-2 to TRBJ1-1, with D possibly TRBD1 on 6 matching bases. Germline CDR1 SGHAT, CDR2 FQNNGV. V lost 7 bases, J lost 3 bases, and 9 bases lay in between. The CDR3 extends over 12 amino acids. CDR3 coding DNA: TGTGCCAGCATCGACAGGTACACTGAAGCTTTCTTT. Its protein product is CASIDRYTEAFF.

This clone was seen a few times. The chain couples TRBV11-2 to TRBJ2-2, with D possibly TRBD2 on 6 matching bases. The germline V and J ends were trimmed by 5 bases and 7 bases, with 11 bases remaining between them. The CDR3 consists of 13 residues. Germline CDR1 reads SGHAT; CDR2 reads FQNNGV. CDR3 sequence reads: CASSGRHGGELFF. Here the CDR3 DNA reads TGTGCCAGCAGCGGGAGGCACGGCGGGGAGCTGTTTTTT.